A selection of T cell receptor beta chains follows, all from one sample in a study of shared clonotypes between healthy human individuals. Method: immunoSEQ multiplex PCR; TCRdb's copy keeps in-frame clones and lacks some. The data contain some 2,000,000 clones, 90% to 95% of them seen just once; the ten biggest clones take up 0.13%. Sample: naive CD4+ T cells sorted from blood. The receptors were gathered from a man younger than 35 in good health. Each CDR3 is given with its conserved first and last residue. Each record gives: V gene, J gene, D gene, clone size, CDR3 protein, CDR3 DNA. A D gene is named only where the DNA matches it firmly. Only some rows state a clone size, as once, few, many or a class for expanded clones.

>TRBV5-1|TRBJ2-5|TRBD2|NA
CASSRTTSGAGETQYF
TGCGCCAGCAGCCGGACAACTAGCGGAGCCGGAGAGACCCAGTACTTC
>TRBV6-1|TRBJ1-1|NA|NA
CASSPLRVEAFF
TGTGCCAGCAGCCCCCTGCGGGTTGAAGCTTTCTTT
>TRBV30|TRBJ2-3|TRBD2|NA
CAWSTAGGYPDTQYF
TGTGCCTGGAGTACCGCGGGGGGTTACCCAGATACGCAGTATTTT
>TRBV7-2|TRBJ1-6|NA|once
CASSFRGPQNSPLHF
TGTGCCAGCAGCTTCCGTGGGCCCCAAAATTCACCCCTCCACTTT
>TRBV30|TRBJ2-5|TRBD2|once
CAWSPGLVQETQYF
TGTGCCTGGAGCCCTGGACTAGTCCAAGAGACCCAGTACTTC
>TRBV7-2|TRBJ1-1|TRBD1|NA
CASSIRQGTEAFF
TGTGCCAGCAGCATCCGACAGGGGACTGAAGCTTTCTTT
>TRBV30|TRBJ1-2|NA|NA
CAWSVGGAGHGYTF
TGTGCCTGGAGTGTAGGAGGGGCGGGCCATGGCTACACCTTC
>TRBV11-2|TRBJ2-2|NA|NA
CASSPIPGHLNTGELFF
TGTGCCAGCAGCCCTATCCCGGGACACTTAAACACCGGGGAGCTGTTTTTT
>TRBV7-7|TRBJ2-2|NA|NA
CASSPSIASRNTGELFF
TGTGCTAGCAGCCCTAGCATCGCCTCGAGGAACACCGGGGAGCTGTTTTTT
>TRBV5-1|TRBJ2-7|TRBD2|once
CASSFSGDYYEQYF
TGCGCCAGCAGCTTCTCCGGGGACTACTACGAGCAGTACTTC
>TRBV10-3|TRBJ2-3|NA|NA
CAISDLTGKGTDTQYF
TGTGCCATCAGTGACCTCACGGGAAAAGGCACAGATACGCAGTATTTT
>TRBV6-6|TRBJ2-5|NA|NA
CASSPGGAQETQYF
TGTGCCAGCAGTCCCGGGGGAGCCCAAGAGACCCAGTACTTC
>TRBV19|TRBJ1-5|NA|NA
CASSMAPYSNQPQHF
TGTGCCAGTAGTATGGCTCCATATAGCAATCAGCCCCAGCATTTT
>TRBV19|TRBJ1-6|NA|NA
CASSMGHNSPLHF
TGTGCCAGTAGTATGGGCCATAATTCACCCCTCCACTTT
>TRBV5-5|TRBJ2-4|NA|NA
CASSLWQGKFDKNIQYF
TGTGCCAGCAGCCTCTGGCAGGGCAAATTTGACAAAAACATTCAGTACTTC
>TRBV10-1|TRBJ2-1|TRBD2|NA
CASSESGGGVNEQFF
TGCGCCAGCAGTGAGTCTGGGGGGGGAGTCAATGAGCAGTTCTTC
>TRBV5-5|TRBJ1-5|TRBD1|NA
CASSLVTGNEGNQPQHF
TGTGCCAGCAGCTTGGTGACAGGGAATGAAGGTAATCAGCCCCAGCATTTT
>TRBV5-1|TRBJ2-1|NA|NA
CASSRDSGDYNEQFF
TGCGCCAGCAGCCGGGACAGCGGGGATTACAATGAGCAGTTCTTC
>TRBV30|TRBJ1-5|NA|NA
CAWSIQGGQPQHF
TGTGCCTGGAGTATTCAGGGCGGGCAGCCCCAGCATTTT
>TRBV4-1|TRBJ1-5|NA|NA
CASSQEGSNQPQHF
TGCGCCAGCAGCCAAGAGGGGAGCAATCAGCCCCAGCATTTT
>TRBV4-3|TRBJ2-7|NA|NA
CASSQDRGTGRYEQYF
TGCGCCAGCAGCCAAGATCGGGGGACGGGTCGATACGAGCAGTACTTC
>TRBV5-1|TRBJ2-5|NA|NA
CASRQDRQGTKETQYF
TGCGCCAGCAGGCAAGATAGACAGGGGACTAAGGAGACCCAGTACTTC
>TRBV6-1|TRBJ2-7|NA|NA
CASTVASEQYF
TGTGCCAGCACAGTAGCGTCCGAGCAGTACTTC
>TRBV30|TRBJ1-1|NA|NA
CAWSFRTVGEAFF
TGTGCCTGGAGTTTTCGGACGGTTGGTGAAGCTTTCTTT
>TRBV25-1|TRBJ2-3|NA|NA
CASNFGQSERPSTDTQYF
TGTGCCAGCAACTTTGGACAGTCAGAACGACCCTCCACAGATACGCAGTATTTT
>TRBV30|TRBJ1-5|NA|NA
CAWSEDFSNQPQHF
TGTGCCTGGAGTGAGGACTTTTCCAATCAGCCCCAGCATTTT
>TRBV30|TRBJ2-1|NA|NA
CAWSVLKGGGLNSYNEQFF
TGTGCCTGGAGTGTGCTCAAGGGGGGAGGGCTAAATTCCTACAATGAGCAGTTCTTC
>TRBV11-2|TRBJ2-1|NA|NA
CASSLVGRSSYNEQFF
TGTGCCAGCAGCTTAGTGGGGCGGAGCTCCTACAATGAGCAGTTCTTC
>TRBV27|TRBJ1-5|NA|once
CASSNLGLQGQPQHF
TGTGCCAGCAGTAACCTCGGCCTGCAGGGTCAGCCCCAGCATTTT
>TRBV7-9|TRBJ2-5|NA|NA
CASSLLPLQETQYF
TGTGCCAGCAGCTTACTCCCCCTCCAAGAGACCCAGTACTTC
>TRBV28|TRBJ1-4|NA|NA
CASSRGGGVEKLFF
TGTGCCAGCAGTCGCGGAGGAGGGGTCGAAAAACTGTTTTTT
>TRBV6-5|TRBJ1-6|TRBD1|NA
CASRVQGTSPLHF
TGTGCCAGCAGGGTACAGGGGACTTCACCCCTCCACTTT
>TRBV2|TRBJ1-4|TRBD1|NA
CASSEDRGDEKLFF
TGTGCCAGCAGCGAGGACAGGGGAGATGAAAAACTGTTTTTT
>TRBV19|TRBJ2-1|TRBD2|NA
CASSQLAGGGREGSSYNEQFF
TGTGCCAGTAGTCAACTAGCGGGAGGCGGGAGAGAGGGCAGTTCCTACAATGAGCAGTTCTTC
>TRBV7-9|TRBJ2-2|NA|NA
CASSGRGNTGELFF
TGTGCCAGCAGCGGCCGCGGGAACACCGGGGAGCTGTTTTTT